A selection of T cell receptor beta chains follows, all from one sample in a study of T cells after yellow fever vaccination. TCRdb recomputed calls from the 5' RACE reads with MiXCR, one row per CDR3 protein. The sample contains about 580,000 distinct CDR3 sequences, roughly a sixth of which appear only once. Sequences were derived from PBMCs, sampled less than 6 days after the first yellow fever vaccination. Source of these receptors: a man between 18 and 29 years old who received the YFV17D yellow fever vaccine. CDR3s include the opening cysteine and the closing phenylalanine or tryptophan.

v_gene: TRBV6-2/TRBV6-3
CDR3aa: CASSYSRTIDAHGTDTQYF

v_gene: TRBV28
CDR3aa: CAIGGPGETQYF

v_gene: TRBV9
CDR3aa: CASSVSEGETQYF

v_gene: TRBV9
CDR3aa: CASSEKAGALPKYNEQFF

v_gene: TRBV7-6
CDR3aa: CASSEGEGPTEAFF

v_gene: TRBV7-9
CDR3aa: CASSDSFYNSPLHF

v_gene: TRBV7-3
CDR3aa: CASSRGLAGIPNEQFF

v_gene: TRBV4-2
CDR3aa: CASSQDRLAITDTQYF

v_gene: TRBV5-6
CDR3aa: CASSPGHLEQYF

v_gene: TRBV20-1
CDR3aa: CSARSVGRGSYGYTF

v_gene: TRBV7-9
CDR3aa: CASSLARQDNEAFF

v_gene: TRBV20-1
CDR3aa: CSAYRGQVYGYTF

v_gene: TRBV7-2
CDR3aa: CASSPRLGGTGELFF

v_gene: TRBV5-1
CDR3aa: CASSLGSLSGGASAEQYF

v_gene: TRBV6-2/TRBV6-3
CDR3aa: CASSRRQGIYNEQFF

v_gene: TRBV4-1
CDR3aa: CASSQDDRSSYNSPLHF

v_gene: TRBV19
CDR3aa: CASIPRGASTDTQYF

v_gene: TRBV4-1
CDR3aa: CASSPSPPGASGYNEQFF

v_gene: TRBV20-1
CDR3aa: CSARGTSGESGELFF

v_gene: TRBV13
CDR3aa: CASSLGLGGYTDTQYF

v_gene: TRBV24-1
CDR3aa: CATSDGTQVNRNGYTF

v_gene: TRBV5-4
CDR3aa: CASSFIQGDTEAFF

v_gene: TRBV28
CDR3aa: CASSSRRSNTGELFF

v_gene: TRBV5-6
CDR3aa: CASSPPGGGLQETQYF

v_gene: TRBV27
CDR3aa: CASSLSQGNQETQYF

v_gene: TRBV10-3
CDR3aa: CAISEAPGLATYQETQYF

v_gene: TRBV5-1
CDR3aa: CASSFLPEDTEAFF

v_gene: TRBV4-3
CDR3aa: CASSQGTGVNSPLHF

v_gene: TRBV12-3/TRBV12-4
CDR3aa: CASSQGNGRSPLHF